This T cell receptor (beta chain) was profiled in a study of CD8 T cells in ankylosing spondylitis. Study results and caveats: Clones that were linked to disease were CD8+ and were relatively rare in peripheral blood. One TCR beta motif, made up of eight highly homologous variants, appeared characteristic of ankylosing spondylitis blood. Both synovial fluid and blood in reactive arthritis had previously been reported to carry some motif variants.

This clonotype was counted many times. The antigen is unknown. Trimming cost V 2 bases and J 7 bases; bases outside gene matches: 3. The CDR3 consists of 15 residues. Germline V lookup: CDR1 SGDLS, CDR2 YYNGEE. Quantitative 5'-RACE was performed with molecular barcodes, and it yielded the TCR beta libraries. TCRdb reprocessed the 5' RACE reads via MiXCR and lists one record per CDR3 protein. The sample lists fewer than 550,000 distinct CDR3 sequences, approximately 5% seen once, with roughly 3.5% in the top ten. The sequenced sample was blood, either unsorted or a sorted T cell fraction (not recorded which). This TCR derives from a male donor with ankylosing spondylitis. This rearrangement joins TRBV9 to TRBJ2-1, with 13 bases identical to TRBD2. The CDR3 is CASSVGTSGKNEQFF. In DNA, the CDR3 is TGTGCCAGCAGCGTCGGGACTAGCGGGAAGAATGAGCAGTTCTTC.